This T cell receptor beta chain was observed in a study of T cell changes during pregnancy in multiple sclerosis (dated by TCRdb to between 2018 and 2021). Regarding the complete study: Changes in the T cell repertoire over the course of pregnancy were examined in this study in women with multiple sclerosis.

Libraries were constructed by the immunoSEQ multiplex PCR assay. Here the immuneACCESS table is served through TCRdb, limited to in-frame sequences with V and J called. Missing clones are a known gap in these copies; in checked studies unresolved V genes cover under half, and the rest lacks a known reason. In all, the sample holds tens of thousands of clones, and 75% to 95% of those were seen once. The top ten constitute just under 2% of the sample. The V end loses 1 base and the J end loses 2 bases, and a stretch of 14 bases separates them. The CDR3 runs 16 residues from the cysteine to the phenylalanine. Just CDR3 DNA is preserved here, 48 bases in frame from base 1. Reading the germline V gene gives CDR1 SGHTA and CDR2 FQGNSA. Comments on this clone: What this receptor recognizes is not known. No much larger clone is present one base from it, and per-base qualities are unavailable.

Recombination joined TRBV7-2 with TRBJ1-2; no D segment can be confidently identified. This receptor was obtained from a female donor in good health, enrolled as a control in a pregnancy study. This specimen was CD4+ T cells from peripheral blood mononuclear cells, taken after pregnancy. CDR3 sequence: CASSLGIGRLNYGYTF. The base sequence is TGTGCCAGCAGCTTAGGGATAGGGAGGTTGAACTATGGCTACACCTTC.